This T cell receptor (beta chain) is from a study of shared clonotypes between healthy human individuals. As to this clone: Its antigen remains unidentified. It is likely a read error: a sequence one base away is far more abundant.

This was a deep-level run. Unsorted PBMC DNA was sequenced on ten immunoSEQ deep assay plates. Libraries were prepared by immunoSEQ multiplex PCR; TCRdb keeps only in-frame clonotypes and omits some of them. The sample consists of around 440,000 clones, 75% to 80% of them appearing once. Notes on the study in general: Sequencing depth was expected to influence donor clonotype sharing.

Germline V gene sequence: CDR1 SGDLS, CDR2 YYNGEE. The V gene lost 2 bases and the J gene lost 1 base, with 9 bases spanning the gap. This CDR3 has 14 amino acids. There were no recent acute infections or vaccinations among the donors, who were healthy HIV-negative adults. The sequence came from a woman aged 35 to 49 in good health. Some clones in this sample may be carry-over from other donors' samples. The sequenced sample was PBMCs. The J gene is TRBJ2-5, the V gene TRBV9; D perhaps matches TRBD1 (5 bases). The CDR3 is CASSVDRPQETQYF. In nucleotides, the CDR3 is TGTGCCAGCAGCGTCGACAGACCCCAAGAGACCCAGTACTTC.